What follows are 25 T cell receptor beta chains derived from one specimen sequenced in a study of T-cell reconstitution after alpha-beta-depleted transplantation in children (dated by TCRdb to the mid-2010s). Taken with the paper, the label for treatment or condition translates to: allogeneic hematopoietic cell transplantation with graft depleted of TCRalphabeta T cells and CD19 B cells. Library method: PCR. The instrument given in TCRdb is Illumina HiSeq 2500. TCR libraries were prepared with molecular barcoding, using unique molecular identifiers to normalize TCRbeta repertoire quantification. TCRdb took the public reads, trimmed them with fastp at Q25, ran MiXCR for clone calling and kept in-frame beta chains. Each record represents a unique CDR3 protein, reported with the most common genes and DNA among its rows. For this sample there are more than 500,000 distinct CDR3 sequences; more than 9.5% appear just once. The top ten constitute about 15% of the sample.

The source was PBMCs, mostly from graft donor cells, collected 180 days after TCRalphabeta/CD19-depleted stem cell transplant. The receptors were gathered from a female patient younger than 10 who had a stem cell transplant for aplastic anemia, so the T cells may come from the graft donor.

The V and J genes are TRBV12-3 or TRBV12-4 and TRBJ1-1; possibly TRBD1 for D (5 bases). The CDR3 is 14 residues long. The ends were cut back, 6 bases at V and 1 base at J, with 12 bases in the middle. For the CDR3, the DNA is TGTGCCAGCAGGATACCGGGACGGAACACTGAAGCTTTCTTT. Encoded protein: CASRIPGRNTEAFF.

This clonotype occurred a few times. The rearrangement uses TRBV20-1 and TRBJ2-1; a weak D match, TRBD2 (5 bases). The CDR3 spans 15 residues. Trimming shortened V by 3 bases and J by 1 base, and 13 bases separated the two germline ends. Looked up from germline, CDR1 is DFQATT and CDR2 is SNEGSKA (reference sequence). The CDR3: CSASRRLPSYNEQFF. CDR3 DNA: TGCAGTGCTAGTAGGAGGCTTCCATCCTACAATGAGCAGTTCTTC.

This chain uses TRBV20-1 with TRBJ2-2, with TRBD2 identical over 9 bases. V lost 3 bases and J lost 5; bases outside the gene matches: 10. The CDR3 contains 16 residues. CDR1 is DFQATT, CDR2 SNEGSKA, per germline (reference sequence). The CDR3 loop is CSARFGGRALTGELFF. The CDR3 DNA sequence: TGCAGTGCTAGGTTCGGCGGGAGGGCCTTAACCGGGGAGCTGTTTTTT.

J is TRBJ2-7 and V is TRBV7-2; 10 bases map to TRBD2. The CDR3 loop spans 16 amino acids. Germline lookup yields CDR1 SGHTA and CDR2 FQGNSA. Losses at the gene ends were 5 bases for V and 1 base for J; bases not matched to a gene: 8. CDR3 DNA: TGTGCCAGCAGCCCTGGGGGAGCGGGAGGGTCCTACGAGCAGTACTTC. Its protein is CASSPGGAGGSYEQYF.

This clonotype was detected only a few times. The chain is built from TRBV6-5 and TRBJ1-6; possibly TRBD1 for D (5 bases). The CDR3 length is 14 residues. The germline V and J ends were trimmed by 3 bases and 13 bases, with 16 bases remaining between them. Germline CDR1 MNHEY, CDR2 SVGAGI. The CDR3 coding sequence is TGTGCCAGCAGTTATCCTACTTGGGGGTCCCCCCTCCACTTT. This gives the protein CASSYPTWGSPLHF.

The chain employs TRBV20-1 and TRBJ2-4; 10 bases agree with TRBD1. Germline V gene data show CDR1 as DFQATT and CDR2 as SNEGSKA (reference sequence). Unmatched junction bases numbered 6, after V lost 3 bases and J lost 7 bases. The CDR3 is 14 amino acids. The CDR3 loop is CSASPGQGWNIQYF. CDR3 nucleotide sequence: TGCAGTGCTAGTCCGGGACAGGGGTGGAACATTCAGTACTTC.

This clonotype was counted many times. V usage is TRBV12-3 or TRBV12-4 and J usage is TRBJ2-7; 10 positions agree with TRBD2. V shed 3 bases and J 6 bases; nucleotides not matched to a gene: 2. CDR3 length: 13 residues. The CDR3 protein is CASSLRTSGEQYF. CDR3 coding DNA: TGTGCCAGCAGTTTGCGGACTAGCGGCGAGCAGTACTTC.

This clonotype was observed a handful of times. V and J are TRBV7-9 and TRBJ1-2; 9 nucleotides align to TRBD1. V lost 7 bases and J lost 8; bases outside the gene matches: 11. Germline CDR1 SEHNR, CDR2 FQNEAQ (reference sequence). CDR3 length: 14 residues. Here the CDR3 DNA reads TGTGCCAGCACCGGCACAGGGGGCATTCAAGGCTACACCTTC. Translating it yields CASTGTGGIQGYTF.

This clonotype was counted a few times. This sequence joins TRBV18 and TRBJ2-1; 9 bases line up with TRBD1. V lost 3 bases to trimming and J lost 4 bases; unmatched junction nucleotides: 4. This CDR3 contains 15 residues. Per the germline V gene, CDR1 is KGHSH and CDR2 is LQKENI. CDR3 nucleotides: TGTGCCAGCTCACCCAGGGACAGGGTGTACAATGAGCAGTTCTTC. This translates into CASSPRDRVYNEQFF.

This chain connects TRBV29-1 to TRBJ2-1, with a tentative D call TRBD1 (6 bases). Trimming took 5 bases from V and 8 from J, leaving 16 bases between them. Looked up from germline, CDR1 is SQVTM and CDR2 is ANQGSEA. The CDR3 is 13 amino acids. The CDR3 loop reads CSVRTQGKHEQFF. The DNA of the CDR3 is TGCAGCGTTCGGACACAGGGAAAGCATGAGCAGTTCTTC.

This clonotype appeared a few times. The genes are TRBV5-1 and TRBJ2-5; no clear D gene. The germline V gene has CDR1 SGHRS and CDR2 YFSETQ. Trimming pared 2 bases from V and 2 bases from J, leaving 7 bases between. The CDR3 spans 13 residues. CDR3: CASSFNFQETQYF. Written as DNA, the CDR3 is TGCGCCAGCAGCTTCAACTTTCAAGAGACCCAGTACTTC.

This clonotype was seen only a few times. The V and J genes are TRBV3-1 and TRBJ2-1, with D possibly matching TRBD2 (6 bases). The length of the CDR3 is 15 residues. In germline, CDR1 is LGHDT, CDR2 YNNKEL (reference sequence). Deletions cut 2 bases from V and 7 bases from J, with 15 bases between. The CDR3 reads CASSQRAGSKNEQFF. In nucleotides, the CDR3 is TGTGCCAGCAGCCAAAGAGCCGGGAGTAAGAATGAGCAGTTCTTC.

This chain connects TRBV27 to TRBJ2-7; 12 nucleotides agree with TRBD2. The CDR3 runs to 15 residues. J lost 7 bases, V lost 5 bases, and 9 bases had no gene match. Germline CDR1 and CDR2: MNHEY and SMNVEV (reference sequence). The CDR3 nucleotides read TGTGCCAGCAGTCCCCTGACTAGCGGGAGCGAAGAGCAGTACTTC. This encodes CASSPLTSGSEEQYF.

The chain recombines TRBV7-2 with TRBJ1-5; 8 bases are shared with TRBD1. CDR1 and CDR2 (germline): SGHTA, FQGNSA. The CDR3 is 21 residues long. V was clipped by 0 bases and J by 0 bases; unmatched bases: 16. The CDR3 loop is CASSLAGNRGTSVGSNQPQHF. The CDR3 coding sequence is TGTGCCAGCAGCTTAGCGGGCAACAGGGGGACGTCGGTGGGTAGCAATCAGCCCCAGCATTTT.

The rearrangement uses TRBV19 and TRBJ2-3, with TRBD1 matching over 7 bases. J gave up 2 bases and V 6 bases, and 11 bases lay outside the gene matches. The length of the CDR3 is 16 residues. Germline V lookup: CDR1 LNHDA, CDR2 SQIVND (reference sequence). CDR3 in amino acids: CASSPGQVPFTDTQYF. In nucleotides, the CDR3 is TGTGCCAGTAGCCCCGGACAGGTTCCCTTCACAGATACGCAGTATTTT.

This clonotype was picked up a small number of times. The chain employs TRBV12-3 or TRBV12-4 and TRBJ1-5, with 9 positions matching TRBD1. V lost 6 bases, J lost 3 bases, and 3 bases stayed unmatched. The CDR3 has 14 amino acids. The CDR3 here is CASRTGGINQPQHF. The CDR3 DNA sequence: TGTGCCAGCAGGACAGGGGGGATCAATCAGCCCCAGCATTTT.

This clonotype has just a few counts. V gene TRBV7-8 combines with J gene TRBJ2-1, with D tentatively TRBD1 or TRBD2 (5 bases each). V dropped 8 bases and J dropped 4 bases, with 18 bases sitting between them. This CDR3 has 15 residues. Germline V gene sequence: CDR1 SGHVS, CDR2 FQNEAQ. Written as DNA, the CDR3 is TGTGCCAGCCTCTTGACCGGGGCTCATTACAATGAGCAGTTCTTC. Translation gives CASLLTGAHYNEQFF.

This sequence joins TRBV5-1 and TRBJ2-2; 7 nucleotides line up with TRBD2. Losses at the gene ends were 6 bases for V and 2 bases for J; bases not matched to a gene: 10. Germline V gives CDR1 SGHRS, CDR2 YFSETQ. CDR3 size: 16 residues. The CDR3: CASTDPGLSNTGELFF. For the CDR3, the DNA is TGCGCCAGCACCGACCCGGGACTATCCAACACCGGGGAGCTGTTTTTT. Together with reference TRBV5-1 and TRBJ2-2, the CDR3 gives the full variable domain: KAGVTQTPRYLIKTRGQQVTLSCSPISGHRSVSWYQQTPGQGLQFLFEYFSETQRNKGNFPGRFSGRQFSNSRSEMNVSTLELGDSALYLCASTDPGLSNTGELFFGEGSRLTVL.

V is TRBV19 and J is TRBJ2-1; 7 nucleotides line up with TRBD2. V lost 5 bases, J lost 6 bases, and 7 bases stayed unmatched. Germline V gives CDR1 LNHDA, CDR2 SQIVND (reference sequence). The CDR3 loop spans 14 amino acids. This chain's CDR3 is CASSLRTGGNEQFF. In DNA form, the CDR3 reads TGTGCCAGTAGTTTAAGGACGGGAGGCAATGAGCAGTTCTTC.

CDR3 DNA sequence: TGCGCCAGCAGCCAAGATGGGACTAGCGGGTACTACAATGAGCAGTTCTTC. This gives the protein CASSQDGTSGYYNEQFF. The chain carries TRBV4-3 and TRBJ2-1; 12 bases agree with TRBD2. J gave up 3 bases and V 0 bases, and 3 bases lay outside the gene matches. There are 17 residues in the CDR3. Germline CDR1 is LGHNA and CDR2 is YSLEER.

The J gene is TRBJ1-2, the V gene TRBV12-3 or TRBV12-4, with a possible D match to TRBD1 (6 bases). Trimming stripped 7 bases from V and 4 bases from J, with 13 bases between. This CDR3 comprises 13 residues. The CDR3 loop reads CASTSRGAYGYTF. In nucleotides, the CDR3 is TGTGCCAGCACCTCAAGGGGGGCCTATGGCTACACCTTC.

This chain's CDR3 is CASSQAALRQGYGYTF. CDR3 sequence (DNA): TGTGCCAGCAGCCAAGCGGCCCTCCGACAGGGGTATGGCTACACCTTC. This chain joins TRBV4-2 and TRBJ1-2, with 8 bases identical to TRBD1. The junction had 9 bases not matched to a gene; V was cut back by 1 base and J by 5 bases. Germline assignment: CDR1 LGHNA and CDR2 YNFKEQ. The CDR3 consists of 16 residues.

The chain combines TRBV20-1 with TRBJ1-2; D gene uncertain. The V end lost 0 bases, the J end lost 4 bases, and 9 bases lay between the germline ends. The CDR3 runs 13 residues. Germline V gene data show CDR1 as DFQATT and CDR2 as SNEGSKA (reference sequence). The CDR3 sequence is CSAREQSLYGYTF. The CDR3 bases are TGCAGTGCTAGAGAGCAGTCCCTCTATGGCTACACCTTC.

This clonotype showed up just a few times. V is TRBV20-1 and J is TRBJ2-5, with 14 bases lining up with TRBD2. Trimming at V came to 0 bases and at J to 4 bases, leaving 10 bases not matched to a gene. CDR3 size: 18 residues. The germline CDR1 and CDR2 sequences are DFQATT and SNEGSKA (reference sequence). The DNA for the CDR3 is TGCAGTGCTAGAGATCCCTCGGGACTAGCGGGAGTGCGAGAGACCCAGTACTTC. Translated, it gives CSARDPSGLAGVRETQYF.

The V gene is TRBV4-3, the J gene TRBJ2-1; 12 bases align to TRBD2. J was trimmed by 8 bases and V by 3 bases; bases with no gene match: 5. The CDR3 contains 15 residues. Germline values: CDR1 LGHNA, CDR2 YSLEER. CDR3 in DNA: TGCGCCAGCAGCCACCGACTAGCGGGAGCCGATGAGCAGTTCTTC. Protein: CASSHRLAGADEQFF.